The clone carrying this TCR beta chain was detected only once. Its antigen remains unidentified. This record belongs to a study of cytotoxic CD8 clonotypes in ibrutinib-treated CLL. The table came from immunoSEQ multiplex PCR; TCRdb's copy has only in-frame clones and leaves some out. The data show approximately 57,000 clones, approximately 60% seen once. Germline assignment: CDR1 KGHSH and CDR2 LQKENI. V lost 1 base, J lost 9 bases, and 6 bases stayed unmatched. CDR3 length equals 15 residues. Study observations and caveats: Progressing and sustained-remission patients had different sampling times. Increased clonality at ibrutinib response gave way to a return toward baseline at progression.

V gene TRBV18 combines with J gene TRBJ2-1; TRBD2 agrees at 10 bases. The receptor was derived from a human donor with chronic lymphocytic leukemia. The material was PBMCs, obtained after 24 months of ibrutinib treatment. The CDR3 loop reads CASSPLASGSSEQFF. CDR3 bases: TGTGCCAGCTCACCACTCGCTAGCGGGAGTAGTGAGCAGTTCTTC.